Below are 32 T cell receptor beta chains sequenced from a single sample in a study of shared clonotypes between healthy human individuals. TCRdb's copy holds only in-frame clones and misses some; the assay was immunoSEQ multiplex PCR. The repertoire holds approximately 2,300,000 clones, with around 92% as singletons. Sequencing was performed on naive CD4+ T cells from PBMCs. Regarding subset: CD45RA+ positively selected. These receptors originate from a man aged 18 to 30 in good health. Some clones in this sample may be carry-over from other donors' samples.

The V and J genes are TRBV12-5 and TRBJ1-2, with unresolved D. The CDR3 is 14 residues long. Trimming shortened V by 2 bases and J by 7 bases, and 14 bases separated the two germline ends. Germline V gives CDR1 LGHNT, CDR2 FRNRAP. CDR3 bases: TGTGCTAGTGGTTTGTGGGAGCCCCGAGGTGGCTACACCTTC. Amino acid sequence: CASGLWEPRGGYTF.

Of note for this clone: Other nucleotide sequences in the sample specify the same CDR3. The chain couples TRBV9 to TRBJ1-2; a weak D match, TRBD1 (6 bases). CDR1 is SGDLS and CDR2 is YYNGEE in the germline V gene. The V gene lost 4 bases and the J gene lost 0 bases, with 7 bases spanning the gap. The length of the CDR3 is 13 residues. The DNA of the CDR3 is TGTGCCAGCAGCTCAGGGGCTAACTATGGCTACACCTTC. Translated: CASSSGANYGYTF. The full variable domain, completed using reference TRBV9 and TRBJ1-2, is DSGVTQTPKHLITATGQRVTLRCSPRSGDLSVYWYQQSLDQGLQFLIQYYNGEERAKGNILERFSAQQFPDLHSELNLSSLELGDSALYFCASSSGANYGYTFGSGTRLTVV.

The rearrangement uses TRBV9 and TRBJ2-7; no clear D gene. The CDR3 consists of 14 residues. Germline-derived CDR1 and CDR2 are SGDLS and YYNGEE. V was trimmed by 2 bases and J by 0 bases, leaving 9 bases between them. The CDR3: CASSVLQTSYEQYF. The CDR3 coding sequence is TGTGCCAGCAGCGTCCTACAGACCTCCTACGAGCAGTACTTC.

The chain has TRBV28 and TRBJ2-4; D perhaps matches TRBD1 (6 bases). V lost 5 bases and J lost 1, with 9 bases in between. This CDR3 spans 14 amino acids. CDR1 MDHEN and CDR2 SYDVKM come from the germline V gene. CDR3 in amino acids: CASSTGMAKNIQYF. The CDR3 DNA is TGTGCCAGCAGTACAGGGATGGCCAAAAACATTCAGTACTTC. Variable domain in full (rest from reference TRBV28 and TRBJ2-4): DVKVTQSSRYLVKRTGEKVFLECVQDMDHENMFWYRQDPGLGLRLIYFSYDVKMKEKGDIPEGYSVSREKKERFSLILESASTNQTSMYLCASSTGMAKNIQYFGAGTRLSVL.

As regards this clone: Relative to the germline gene, one junction end is altered; a read error may explain this. The chain has TRBV5-6 and TRBJ1-1; TRBD1 is a possible D gene (5 bases). This CDR3 contains 15 residues. Per the germline V gene, CDR1 is SGHDT and CDR2 is YYEEEE. CDR3 in amino acids: CARSSRDRMNTEAFF. For the CDR3, the DNA is TGTGCCAGAAGCTCCCGGGACCGGATGAACACTGAAGCTTTCTTT.

V usage is TRBV9 and J usage is TRBJ2-5, with D unclear. Germline V gene sequence: CDR1 SGDLS, CDR2 YYNGEE. Trimming shortened V by 0 bases and J by 5 bases, and 8 bases separated the two germline ends. This CDR3 comprises 13 residues. The chain's CDR3 is CASSVAVLETQYF. The CDR3 DNA is TGTGCCAGCAGCGTAGCGGTTCTGGAGACCCAGTACTTC.

This chain joins TRBV15 and TRBJ2-6; 8 bases are a match to TRBD1. CDR3 size: 15 residues. Trimming at V came to 1 base and at J to 10 bases, leaving 6 bases not matched to a gene. The germline V gene has CDR1 LNHNV and CDR2 YYDKDF (reference sequence). The DNA for the CDR3 is TGTGCCACCAGCAGAGTACTCCGGGACAGGAACGTCCTGACTTTC. This codes for CATSRVLRDRNVLTF.

The chain is built from TRBV18 and TRBJ1-2, with D unclear. The CDR3 length is 15 residues. Germline V gives CDR1 KGHSH, CDR2 LQKENI. The V end was cut by 3 bases, the J end by 1 base, with 12 bases between. Here the CDR3 DNA reads TGTGCCAGCTCACCCGCGACCGGGGTTAACTATGGCTACACCTTC. The encoded protein is CASSPATGVNYGYTF.

The gene calls are TRBV7-3 and TRBJ1-1; no reliable D call. Germline CDR1 SGHTA, CDR2 FQGTGA. Between the trimmed V and J ends, which lost 5 bases and 1 base, there was a span of 14 bases. The CDR3 is made up of 15 amino acids. CDR3 protein: CASSPHVLKNTEAFF. CDR3 DNA: TGTGCCAGCAGCCCGCACGTTCTAAAGAACACTGAAGCTTTCTTT.

The gene calls are TRBV18 and TRBJ2-1, with 8 bases aligning to TRBD1. Trimming cost V 3 bases and J 6 bases; bases outside gene matches: 7. Germline CDR1 is KGHSH and CDR2 is LQKENI. There are 15 residues in the CDR3. In DNA form, the CDR3 reads TGTGCCAGCTCACCTCTGACAGGGGACCCCAATGAGCAGTTCTTC. As protein: CASSPLTGDPNEQFF. Looking up the rest from reference TRBV18 and TRBJ2-1 gives the full variable domain: NAGVMQNPRHLVRRRGQEARLRCSPMKGHSHVYWYRQLPEEGLKFMVYLQKENIIDESGMPKERFSAEFPKEGPSILRIQQVVRGDSAAYFCASSPLTGDPNEQFFGPGTRLTVL.

About this clone itself: Within the sample, other DNA sequences also encode this same CDR3. The chain has TRBV6-5 and TRBJ2-1, with D unresolved. Germline lookup yields CDR1 MNHEY and CDR2 SVGAGI. V was clipped by 0 bases and J by 4 bases, with 10 bases between them. This CDR3 has 15 residues. Written as DNA, the CDR3 is TGTGCCAGCAGTTACTCCGGCAGTCGGTACAATGAGCAGTTCTTC. Its protein is CASSYSGSRYNEQFF.

The V and J genes are TRBV27 and TRBJ1-2, with D possibly being TRBD1 (6 bases). The V end lost 5 bases, the J end lost 6 bases, and 16 bases lay between the germline ends. This CDR3 is built from 14 residues. The germline V gene has CDR1 MNHEY and CDR2 SMNVEV (reference sequence). CDR3 DNA sequence: TGTGCCAGCAGTCCCCCGCCGGACAGTCATGGCTACACCTTC. Translating gives CASSPPPDSHGYTF.

With respect to this clone: The sample contains more than one DNA sequence encoding this CDR3. V is TRBV7-9 and J is TRBJ2-7, with 7 bases lining up with TRBD1. The V gene end was trimmed by 6 bases and the J gene end by 4 bases; junction bases not matched to a gene: 6. The CDR3 runs to 13 residues. CDR1 SEHNR and CDR2 FQNEAQ come from the germline V gene (reference sequence). The CDR3 protein is CASRPTGSYEQYF. CDR3 nucleotide sequence: TGTGCCAGCAGGCCGACAGGGTCGTACGAGCAGTACTTC.

The CDR3 protein is CASGTYRESSYNEQFF. The DNA of the CDR3 is TGTGCCAGCGGAACATACAGGGAAAGCTCCTACAATGAGCAGTTCTTC. The V and J genes are TRBV28 and TRBJ2-1, with D tentatively TRBD1 (6 bases). V lost 8 bases, J lost 0 bases, and 17 bases lay in between. This CDR3 has 16 amino acids. The germline CDR1 and CDR2 sequences are MDHEN and SYDVKM.

V gene TRBV5-4 combines with J gene TRBJ2-7; TRBD1 is a possible D gene (5 bases). Germline V lookup: CDR1 SGHNT, CDR2 YYREEE (reference sequence). Trimming cost V 4 bases and J 1 base, with 12 bases left between them. The CDR3 is made up of 14 amino acids. The CDR3 spells CASSPRGLSYEQYF. The CDR3 coding sequence is TGTGCCAGCAGCCCTAGGGGTCTTTCCTACGAGCAGTACTTC.

The V gene is TRBV19, the J gene TRBJ1-3; D unresolved. Per germline, CDR1 LNHDA and CDR2 SQIVND (reference sequence). This CDR3 has 13 amino acids. V gave up 6 bases and J gave up 2 bases, with 8 bases separating them. The CDR3 DNA sequence: TGTGCCAGTAGCCTTCAACCTGGAAACACCATATATTTT. It specifies CASSLQPGNTIYF.

The rearrangement links TRBV10-2 to TRBJ2-1; possibly TRBD1 for D (6 bases). The V gene lost 8 bases and the J gene lost 3 bases, with 14 bases spanning the gap. This CDR3 contains 14 residues. Germline CDR1 and CDR2: WSHSY and SAAADI. CDR3 protein: CASGGQLNYNEQFF. As DNA, the CDR3 is TGCGCCAGCGGAGGACAGCTAAACTACAATGAGCAGTTCTTC.

The CDR3 is CASSQDVRSSYEQYF. In DNA, the CDR3 is TGCGCCAGCAGCCAAGACGTCAGGAGCTCCTACGAGCAGTACTTC. The chain couples TRBV4-3 to TRBJ2-7; D uncertain. V dropped 0 bases and J dropped 0 bases, with 9 bases sitting between them. In germline, CDR1 is LGHNA, CDR2 YSLEER. CDR3 length equals 15 residues.

The chain carries TRBV7-2 and TRBJ2-7, with 8 bases aligning to TRBD2. CDR3 length equals 14 residues. Trimming at V came to 1 base and at J to 5 bases, leaving 4 bases not matched to a gene. The germline V gene has CDR1 SGHTA and CDR2 FQGNSA. The CDR3 reads CASSLGGRKDEQYF. The CDR3 DNA reads TGTGCCAGCAGCTTAGGCGGGAGGAAGGACGAGCAGTACTTC.

This chain joins TRBV28 and TRBJ2-5, with D tentatively TRBD2 (6 bases). The CDR3 length is 14 residues. CDR1 is MDHEN and CDR2 is SYDVKM in the germline V gene. V was pared by 5 bases and J by 4 bases, with 14 bases between. The CDR3 sequence is CASSGAGGPETQYF. The DNA for the CDR3 is TGTGCCAGCAGTGGAGCCGGAGGGCCAGAGACCCAGTACTTC.

The genes are TRBV7-3 and TRBJ2-1; 15 nucleotides agree with TRBD2. This CDR3 has 15 residues. V was pared by 5 bases and J by 10 bases, with 6 bases of the junction left unmatched. Germline V gene data show CDR1 as SGHTA and CDR2 as FQGTGA. This chain's CDR3 is CASSPGTSGRREQFF. The CDR3 DNA is TGTGCCAGCAGCCCCGGGACTAGCGGGAGGAGGGAGCAGTTCTTC.

The gene calls are TRBV5-1 and TRBJ1-4; D gene ambiguous. Trimming stripped 0 bases from V and 0 bases from J, with 6 bases between. CDR3 length: 15 residues. Germline-derived CDR1 and CDR2 are SGHRS and YFSETQ. The CDR3 nucleotides are TGCGCCAGCAGCTTGGGCGCAACAACTAATGAAAAACTGTTTTTT. Translation gives CASSLGATTNEKLFF.

J is TRBJ2-3 and V is TRBV5-1; D gene uncertain. The CDR3 has 16 amino acids. V was trimmed by 2 bases and J by 2 bases, leaving 15 bases between them. In germline, CDR1 is SGHRS, CDR2 YFSETQ. The CDR3 DNA sequence: TGCGCCAGCAGCTTCGTCGTAGGGTACAACACAGATACGCAGTATTTT. It codes for CASSFVVGYNTDTQYF.

This sequence joins TRBV7-2 and TRBJ2-7; D ambiguous. The germline V gene encodes CDR1 SGHTA and CDR2 FQGNSA. This CDR3 spans 15 amino acids. Trimming removed 1 base at V and 0 bases at J, with 10 bases between. CDR3 in amino acids: CASSLVSSTSYEQYF. In DNA, the CDR3 is TGTGCCAGCAGCTTAGTTTCCAGCACCTCCTACGAGCAGTACTTC. Complete variable domain (other parts from reference TRBV7-2 and TRBJ2-7): GAGVSQSPSNKVTEKGKDVELRCDPISGHTALYWYRQSLGQGLEFLIYFQGNSAPDKSGLPSDRFSAERTGGSVSTLTIQRTQQEDSAVYLCASSLVSSTSYEQYFGPGTRLTVT.

The rearrangement links TRBV6-5 to TRBJ2-5, with D perhaps matching TRBD2 (5 bases). This CDR3 region has 13 residues. The V gene lost 6 bases and the J gene lost 1 base, with 9 bases spanning the gap. CDR1 and CDR2 from the germline V gene are MNHEY and SVGAGI. This CDR3 reads CASSKRFQETQYF. The CDR3 coding sequence is TGTGCCAGCAGCAAGCGGTTCCAAGAGACCCAGTACTTC.

The V gene is TRBV19, the J gene TRBJ1-2; TRBD1 is a possible D gene (6 bases). The CDR3 is 13 residues long. Germline values: CDR1 LNHDA, CDR2 SQIVND (reference sequence). V was pared by 6 bases and J by 4 bases, with 12 bases between. For the CDR3, the DNA is TGTGCCAGTAGAGGAGACAGGAGCTATGGCTACACCTTC. It codes for CASRGDRSYGYTF.

The V and J genes are TRBV29-1 and TRBJ1-2; no definite D call. Germline CDR1 and CDR2: SQVTM and ANQGSEA. Trimming pared 3 bases from V and 8 bases from J, leaving 4 bases between. The CDR3 is 9 residues long. CDR3 sequence: CSVDPGYTF. The DNA for the CDR3 is TGCAGCGTTGACCCGGGCTACACCTTC. The full variable domain, in which reference TRBV29-1 and TRBJ1-2 provide the parts outside the CDR3, is SAVISQKPSRDICQRGTSLTIQCQVDSQVTMMFWYRQQPGQSLTLIATANQGSEATYESGFVIDKFPISRPNLTFSTLTVSNMSPEDSSIYLCSVDPGYTFGSGTRLTVV.

The chain employs TRBV10-3 and TRBJ2-2; TRBD1 or TRBD2 may be the D gene (5 bases each). The CDR3 covers 14 residues. V was trimmed by 5 bases and J by 3 bases, leaving 10 bases between them. In germline, CDR1 is ENHRY, CDR2 SYGVKD. This chain's CDR3 is CAISTQGDTGELFF. CDR3 bases: TGTGCCATCAGTACGCAGGGAGACACCGGGGAGCTGTTTTTT.

V gene TRBV28 combines with J gene TRBJ2-3; no firm D call. The V and J ends lost 7 bases and 5 bases respectively, with 7 bases between them. The length of the CDR3 is 11 residues. The germline V gene has CDR1 MDHEN and CDR2 SYDVKM. In DNA form, the CDR3 reads TGTGCCAGCATAGGCGAAGATACGCAGTATTTT. This codes for CASIGEDTQYF.

This chain joins TRBV28 and TRBJ2-1; TRBD2 matches at 8 bases. The CDR3 is 15 residues long. V lost 6 bases and J lost 5; bases outside the gene matches: 9. Germline assignment: CDR1 MDHEN and CDR2 SYDVKM. CDR3 coding DNA: TGTGCCAGCAGCCTCATCGGGAGGGAGGACAATGAGCAGTTCTTC. This translates into CASSLIGREDNEQFF.

The genes are TRBV6-9 and TRBJ1-5; a possible D gene is TRBD1 (6 bases). The germline V and J ends were trimmed by 9 bases and 9 bases, with 18 bases remaining between them. The germline gives CDR1 MNHGY, CDR2 SVAAGI. This CDR3 has 13 residues. The CDR3 nucleotides read TGTGCCAGTTTCCGGACAGCACCGGGGCCCCAGCATTTT. Residues: CASFRTAPGPQHF.

The chain combines TRBV5-8 with TRBJ2-5; D is undetermined. This CDR3 is 14 amino acids long. Germline V gene data show CDR1 as SGHTS and CDR2 as YDEGEE. Trimming pared 0 bases from V and 1 base from J, leaving 7 bases between. The CDR3: CASSLGRSQETQYF. As DNA, the CDR3 is TGTGCCAGCAGCTTGGGGCGTAGCCAAGAGACCCAGTACTTC.